A single sample gave rise to the 32 T cell receptor beta chains below, sequenced in a study of spatial heterogeneity in lung cancer. Each CDR3 protein is one row after TCRdb ran MiXCR on the 5' RACE reads. The sample gives roughly 80,000 distinct CDR3 sequences, approximately 8% of which show up once; roughly 6.4% is in the top ten. Regarding time point: sample taken at primary tumor resection. The sequencing used PBMCs, collected at surgery. The receptors originated from a male donor with early-stage non-small cell lung cancer.

The V and J genes are TRBV24-1 and TRBJ1-1; D is perhaps TRBD1 (6 bases). The CDR3 loop spans 15 amino acids. Germline V lookup: CDR1 KGHDR, CDR2 SFDVKD. Deletions cut 4 bases from V and 2 bases from J, with 13 bases between. This chain's CDR3 is CATSDSRTANTEAFF. For the CDR3, the DNA is TGTGCCACCAGTGACTCACGGACAGCAAACACTGAAGCTTTCTTT.

This clonotype was counted between two and nine times. The chain is built from TRBV7-6 and TRBJ2-3, with D tentatively TRBD1 (6 bases). CDR1 and CDR2 from the germline V gene are SGHVS and FNYEAQ. Trimming took off 5 bases at V and 6 bases at J, with 12 bases between the two ends. This CDR3 contains 13 residues. The DNA of the CDR3 is TGTGCCAGCAGCCAACAGGGTCGGGATACGCAGTATTTT. As protein: CASSQQGRDTQYF.

In nucleotides, the CDR3 is TGCAGCTATGGGGACAATGAGCAGTTCTTC. Its protein is CSYGDNEQFF. The V gene is TRBV29-1, the J gene TRBJ2-1; no definite D call. V was shortened by 8 bases and J by 5 bases, with 7 bases between the two germline ends. Germline lookup yields CDR1 SQVTM and CDR2 ANQGSEA. The CDR3 is 10 residues long.

This clonotype turned up a few times. V usage is TRBV19 and J usage is TRBJ1-1, with D possibly TRBD1 on 5 matching bases. Trimming cost V 7 bases and J 0 bases, with 12 bases left between them. Per the germline V gene, CDR1 is LNHDA and CDR2 is SQIVND (reference sequence). The CDR3 contains 14 residues. In DNA form, the CDR3 reads TGTGCCAGTATTGGGGGGTCGCTGAACACTGAAGCTTTCTTT. Its translation: CASIGGSLNTEAFF.

This clonotype was recorded at least ten times. CDR3 sequence reads: CASSLGGPNYGYTF. In DNA, the CDR3 is TGTGCCAGCAGTTTAGGGGGCCCTAACTATGGCTACACCTTC. The V call is TRBV6-5, the J call TRBJ1-2; TRBD1 matches 7 bases. Germline CDR1 MNHEY, CDR2 SVGAGI. The CDR3 spans 14 residues. Trimming took 4 bases from V and 0 from J; bases not matched to a gene: 2.

The table lists this clonotype with a count of one. This chain joins TRBV6-1 and TRBJ1-5; the match to TRBD1 covers 7 bases. This CDR3 comprises 15 residues. Trimming removed 6 bases from V and 3 bases from J; junction bases left unmatched: 8. Germline V gene lookup returns CDR1 MNHNS and CDR2 SASEGT. The CDR3 region is CASRLRQGANQPQHF. The CDR3 DNA reads TGTGCCAGCAGACTTCGACAGGGAGCCAATCAGCCCCAGCATTTT.

In this sample, this clonotype turned up a few times. This rearrangement joins TRBV27 to TRBJ2-5; TRBD2 might be the D (6 bases). V was shortened by 5 bases and J by 11 bases, with 18 bases between the two germline ends. Germline assignment: CDR1 MNHEY and CDR2 SMNVEV (reference sequence). This CDR3 comprises 13 residues. DNA of the CDR3: TGTGCCAGCAGTCGAAGGGACTTGACTTTTCAGTACTTC. Amino acids: CASSRRDLTFQYF.

In this sample, this clonotype turned up a few times. This chain links TRBV27 with TRBJ2-1, with unresolved D. Germline V CDR1 and CDR2: MNHEY, SMNVEV (reference sequence). The ends were cut back, 0 bases at V and 6 bases at J, with 6 bases in the middle. This CDR3 comprises 13 residues. This CDR3 is CASSLSNRNEQFF. The DNA of the CDR3 is TGTGCCAGCAGTTTATCGAACCGCAATGAGCAGTTCTTC.

Many counts were recorded for this clonotype. The chain is built from TRBV7-3 and TRBJ2-2; D could derive from TRBD1 or TRBD2 (5 bases each). CDR3 length: 14 amino acids. Germline V CDR1 and CDR2: SGHTA, FQGTGA. Trimming removed 3 bases from V and 6 bases from J, with 11 bases in between. Here the CDR3 DNA reads TGTGCCAGCAGCTTTACCGGGACCTCCGGGGAGCTGTTTTTT. Translation gives CASSFTGTSGELFF.

There are a few counts of this clonotype. This sequence joins TRBV5-1 and TRBJ1-2; 7 bases align to TRBD1. The J segment lost 0 bases and the V segment lost 4 bases, leaving 3 bases of the junction unmatched. From germline, CDR1 is SGHRS and CDR2 YFSETQ. The CDR3 is made up of 14 amino acids. CDR3 in DNA: TGCGCCAGCAGCCCTGGGACAGCTAACTATGGCTACACCTTC. Its protein is CASSPGTANYGYTF.

The sample holds a few counts of this clonotype. The chain couples TRBV19 to TRBJ2-5, with 9 bases matching TRBD2. V lost 4 bases to trimming and J lost 2 bases; unmatched junction nucleotides: 5. This CDR3 contains 15 residues. Germline CDR1 and CDR2: LNHDA and SQIVND (reference sequence). CDR3 sequence: CASSTGLATQETQYF. CDR3 nucleotides: TGTGCCAGTAGTACAGGACTAGCGACTCAAGAGACCCAGTACTTC.

The sample holds many counts of this clonotype. This chain connects TRBV5-1 to TRBJ2-7, with 8 bases that match TRBD2. Germline loops: CDR1 SGHRS, CDR2 YFSETQ. The CDR3 is 19 residues long. J lost 2 bases, V lost 0 bases, and 16 bases had no gene match. The CDR3 nucleotides are TGCGCCAGCAGCTTGGGAGGGACTAGAGCGGGACGGTCGGCCTACGAGCAGTACTTC. This sequence encodes CASSLGGTRAGRSAYEQYF.

This clonotype was detected ten times or more. The rearrangement uses TRBV3-1 and TRBJ2-3; D ambiguous. V was clipped by 0 bases and J by 0 bases, with 7 bases between them. The CDR3 sequence is 15 residues long. Germline V gives CDR1 LGHDT, CDR2 YNNKEL (reference sequence). CDR3 amino acids: CASSQDGWSTDTQYF. The CDR3 DNA reads as TGTGCCAGCAGCCAAGATGGGTGGAGCACAGATACGCAGTATTTT.

This clonotype was detected ten times or more. The junction departs from the called germline gene at one end, perhaps through a read error. In DNA, the CDR3 is TGTGCCAGCAGTTTAGCCTCCTCTAGCGGGAGGCTCGAGATCTTC. Amino acid sequence: CASSLASSSGRLEIF. The chain couples TRBV28 to TRBJ2-1; TRBD2 agrees at 11 bases. Germline V gene sequence: CDR1 MDHEN, CDR2 SYDVKM. The CDR3 has 15 amino acids.

This clonotype was seen more than once but under ten times. The chain uses TRBV29-1 and TRBJ1-1; TRBD1 is a possible D gene (5 bases). CDR3 length: 12 amino acids. Germline CDR1 reads SQVTM; CDR2 reads ANQGSEA. V lost 7 bases to trimming and J lost 7 bases, with 16 bases between them. The CDR3, as DNA: TGCAGCGCCCATGGGGGGACCTATGAAGCTTTCTTT. Amino acid sequence: CSAHGGTYEAFF. Combining the CDR3 with reference TRBV29-1 and TRBJ1-1 gives the whole variable domain SAVISQKPSRDICQRGTSLTIQCQVDSQVTMMFWYRQQPGQSLTLIATANQGSEATYESGFVIDKFPISRPNLTFSTLTVSNMSPEDSSIYLCSAHGGTYEAFFGQGTRLTVV.

In this sample, this clonotype turned up many times. V gene TRBV20-1 combines with J gene TRBJ1-5; D remains unclear. CDR3 length equals 11 residues. The V end was cut by 5 bases, the J end by 9 bases, with 11 bases between. Germline values: CDR1 DFQATT, CDR2 SNEGSKA (reference sequence). CDR3 coding DNA: TGCAGTGCTCCTAAAGGTGCGCCCCAGCATTTT. It translates to CSAPKGAPQHF.

This clonotype was counted at least ten times. V and J are TRBV7-8 and TRBJ1-1, with D hard to call. Germline V lookup: CDR1 SGHVS, CDR2 FQNEAQ. Trimming stripped 2 bases from V and 0 bases from J, with 4 bases between. CDR3 length equals 13 residues. The CDR3 loop is CASSLQMNTEAFF. The CDR3 coding sequence is TGTGCCAGCAGCTTACAGATGAACACTGAAGCTTTCTTT.

This chain joins TRBV5-1 and TRBJ1-1; no clear D gene. The CDR3 is 14 residues long. Trimming cost V 4 bases and J 0 bases, with 10 bases left between them. Germline V CDR1 and CDR2: SGHRS, YFSETQ. Here the CDR3 reads CASSLGPMNTEAFF. The CDR3, as DNA: TGCGCCAGCAGCCTCGGCCCTATGAACACTGAAGCTTTCTTT.

This clonotype was recorded many times. The chain has TRBV5-1 and TRBJ1-1; TRBD1 might be the D (5 bases). Germline V lookup: CDR1 SGHRS, CDR2 YFSETQ. Trimming stripped 2 bases from V and 8 bases from J, with 7 bases between. This CDR3 spans 11 amino acids. The CDR3 sequence is CASSFGAEAFF. In DNA form, the CDR3 reads TGCGCCAGCAGCTTTGGGGCGGAAGCTTTCTTT.

This clonotype was seen repeatedly, ten times or more. The rearrangement uses TRBV7-2 and TRBJ2-4, with unresolved D. CDR1 and CDR2 from the germline V gene are SGHTA and FQGNSA. CDR3 length: 15 amino acids. Trimming cost V 1 base and J 6 bases, with 13 bases left between them. The CDR3 nucleotides read TGTGCCAGCAGCTTAGATCCCGGTAGGATAAACATTCAGTACTTC. Its protein product is CASSLDPGRINIQYF.

This clonotype was recorded at least ten times. V gene TRBV7-2 combines with J gene TRBJ1-3; perhaps TRBD1 as D (5 bases). Trimming removed 5 bases at V and 3 bases at J, with 14 bases between. Germline values: CDR1 SGHTA, CDR2 FQGNSA. The CDR3 runs to 15 residues. CDR3 nucleotides: TGTGCCAGCAGCCGGGACCGCTGGAGTGGAAACACCATATATTTT. Protein product: CASSRDRWSGNTIYF.

This clonotype came up a few times. The chain uses TRBV7-7 and TRBJ2-5; D gene uncertain. Trimming stripped 1 base from V and 5 bases from J, with 8 bases between. The CDR3 contains 13 residues. The germline V gene has CDR1 SSHAT and CDR2 FNYEAQ (reference sequence). CDR3 DNA: TGTGCCAGCAGCTTAGGGTTCCGGGAGACCCAGTACTTC. Translation: CASSLGFRETQYF.

At least ten counts were recorded for this clonotype. This chain connects TRBV20-1 to TRBJ2-1, with TRBD1 identical over 10 bases. This CDR3 region has 14 residues. Trimming at V came to 1 base and at J to 6 bases, leaving 3 bases not matched to a gene. From germline, CDR1 is DFQATT and CDR2 SNEGSKA (reference sequence). In DNA form, the CDR3 reads TGCAGTGCTAGAGTCCGGGACAGGGGCAATGAGCAGTTCTTC. It is translated as CSARVRDRGNEQFF.

This clonotype was detected many times. The DNA of the CDR3 is TGTGCCAGCGGGACAGGGGTCTCCTACGAGCAGTACTTC. Amino acid sequence: CASGTGVSYEQYF. The chain is built from TRBV7-9 and TRBJ2-7, with 10 nucleotides matching TRBD1. The germline CDR1 and CDR2 sequences are SEHNR and FQNEAQ (reference sequence). Trimming removed 8 bases from V and 0 bases from J; junction bases left unmatched: 1. The CDR3 covers 13 residues.

Here the CDR3 reads CASSLTSGSDRNEQFF. The CDR3 nucleotides are TGTGCCAGCAGCTTGACTAGCGGGTCGGATAGGAATGAGCAGTTCTTC. The chain carries TRBV7-9 and TRBJ2-1; the match to TRBD2 covers 10 bases. The CDR3 has 16 amino acids. J was trimmed by 7 bases and V by 3 bases; bases with no gene match: 9. Germline V gives CDR1 SEHNR, CDR2 FQNEAQ (reference sequence).

This clonotype occurred a few times. The chain joins TRBV12-3 or TRBV12-4 to TRBJ2-1; D gene uncertain. This CDR3 contains 12 residues. With 5 bases removed from V and 12 bases from J, the gap between germline ends came to 14 bases. The CDR3 spells CASSPQVFGQFF. CDR3 coding DNA: TGTGCCAGCAGTCCTCAGGTTTTTGGGCAGTTCTTC.

This clonotype occurred a few times. The CDR3 sequence: CASRDRGMTEAFF. CDR3 in DNA: TGTGCCAGCAGGGACAGGGGAATGACTGAAGCTTTCTTT. The chain joins TRBV6-2 or TRBV6-3 to TRBJ1-1, with 9 bases aligning to TRBD1. CDR1 and CDR2 from the germline V gene are MNHEY and SVGEGT. This CDR3 region has 13 residues. The junction had 4 bases not matched to a gene; V was cut back by 6 bases and J by 5 bases.

In this sample, this clonotype turned up many times. The chain is built from TRBV6-5 and TRBJ2-7; 8 positions agree with TRBD2. CDR3 length: 16 amino acids. The V and J ends lost 5 bases and 6 bases, in that order; junction bases with no gene match: 15. Germline V gene sequence: CDR1 MNHEY, CDR2 SVGAGI. The CDR3 sequence is CASSRRAGEGSSEQYF. Here the CDR3 DNA reads TGTGCCAGCAGTCGACGAGCGGGAGAGGGGTCTAGCGAGCAGTACTTC.

V gene TRBV20-1 combines with J gene TRBJ2-7; 11 bases match TRBD1. V was pared by 5 bases and J by 4 bases, with 19 bases of the junction left unmatched. This CDR3 spans 18 amino acids. From germline, CDR1 is DFQATT and CDR2 SNEGSKA (reference sequence). DNA for the CDR3: TGCAGTGCTTCCCAACCAGGACGGGGACAGGGGGTCCGGTACGAGCAGTACTTC. It codes for CSASQPGRGQGVRYEQYF.

This clonotype has just a few counts. The CDR3 is CASSLRGGPGSETQYF. The CDR3 bases are TGTGCCAGCAGCTTACGAGGCGGGCCCGGCTCCGAGACCCAGTACTTC. The chain links TRBV9 to TRBJ2-5; tentatively, D is TRBD2 (5 bases). Germline V gene sequence: CDR1 SGDLS, CDR2 YYNGEE. V was trimmed by 4 bases and J by 5 bases, leaving 21 bases between them. The CDR3 is 16 residues long.

By share, this clonotype ranks as medium-sized. The V call is TRBV29-1, the J call TRBJ2-5; 8 nucleotides line up with TRBD1. The germline CDR1 and CDR2 sequences are SQVTM and ANQGSEA. After removal of 2 bases from V and 5 bases from J, the junction contained 10 bases not matched to a gene. The CDR3 is made up of 15 amino acids. In DNA form, the CDR3 reads TGCAGCGTTGAATATCGCAGGGGGCGCTGGGAGACCCAGTACTTC. This gives the protein CSVEYRRGRWETQYF.

In its sample, this clonotype was seen many times. The gene calls are TRBV24-1 and TRBJ2-5; D is tentatively TRBD1 or TRBD2 (6 bases each). This CDR3 has 13 residues. The germline CDR1 and CDR2 sequences are KGHDR and SFDVKD. V lost 5 bases and J 4 bases, leaving 10 bases between the germline ends. CDR3 nucleotides: TGTGCCACCAGTGGAGGGGGGTTAGAGACCCAGTACTTC. Protein: CATSGGGLETQYF.